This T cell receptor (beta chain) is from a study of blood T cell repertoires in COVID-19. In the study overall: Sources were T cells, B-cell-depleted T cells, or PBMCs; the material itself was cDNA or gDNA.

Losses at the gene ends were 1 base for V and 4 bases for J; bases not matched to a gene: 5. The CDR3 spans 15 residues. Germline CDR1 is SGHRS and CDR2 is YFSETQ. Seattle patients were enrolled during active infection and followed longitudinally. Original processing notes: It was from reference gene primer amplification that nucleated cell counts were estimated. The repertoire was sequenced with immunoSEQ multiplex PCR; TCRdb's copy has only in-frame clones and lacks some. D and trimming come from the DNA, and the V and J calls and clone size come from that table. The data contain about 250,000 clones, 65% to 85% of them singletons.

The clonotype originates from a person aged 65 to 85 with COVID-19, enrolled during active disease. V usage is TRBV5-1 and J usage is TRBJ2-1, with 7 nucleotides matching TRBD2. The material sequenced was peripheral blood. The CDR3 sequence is CASSLSLAVYNEQFF. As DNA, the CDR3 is TGCGCCAGCAGCTTGAGCCTAGCGGTTTACAATGAGCAGTTCTTC.